Presented here are 27 T cell receptor beta chains from one specimen sequenced in a study of identical twins. Via MiXCR, TCRdb re-called the 5' RACE reads, giving one row per CDR3 protein. The repertoire consists of about 520,000 distinct CDR3 sequences, with 20% to 25% occurring once and the leading ten covering about 0.91%. These data are also associated with another study on T cells expressing NK-cell markers.

The specimen was CD4+ T cells sorted from blood. Receptor source: a woman between 18 and 29 years old in good health.

This sequence joins TRBV6-1 and TRBJ1-5; possible D gene TRBD1, 5 bases. From germline, CDR1 is MNHNS and CDR2 SASEGT. The germline V and J ends were trimmed by 10 bases and 5 bases, with 15 bases remaining between them. The CDR3 length is 13 residues. In DNA form, the CDR3 reads TGTGCCACCGCCGGGACGGACGATCAGCCCCAGCATTTT. Translated: CATAGTDDQPQHF.

At least ten counts were recorded for this clonotype. The chain carries TRBV10-3 and TRBJ1-1, with D possibly being TRBD1 (6 bases). V was clipped by 5 bases and J by 4 bases, with 11 bases between them. Germline V gene sequence: CDR1 ENHRY, CDR2 SYGVKD. The CDR3 runs to 13 residues. CDR3 nucleotides: TGTGCCATCAGTATAGGGGGTTTCACTGAAGCTTTCTTT. It yields the protein CAISIGGFTEAFF.

The chain joins TRBV21-1 to TRBJ2-5; TRBD1, as called in the table, went unchecked against the DNA. TRBV21-1 is a known pseudogene. The CDR3 is 19 amino acids. The CDR3 DNA follows: TGTGCCAGCGACTTCACACGTACTACCCCTAGGGGGGGCTCAGAGACCCAGTACTTC. Amino acids: CASDFTRTTPRGGSETQYF.

The sample holds a few counts of this clonotype. The chain uses TRBV15 and TRBJ2-1, with D possibly matching TRBD1 (6 bases). V was pared by 2 bases and J by 5 bases, with 19 bases between. The CDR3 length is 17 residues. Germline CDR1 and CDR2: LNHNV and YYDKDF (reference sequence). CDR3 coding DNA: TGTGCCACCAGCAGACCTCTCCACAGGGACGCCCACAATGAGCAGTTCTTC. It translates to CATSRPLHRDAHNEQFF. Combining the CDR3 with reference TRBV15 and TRBJ2-1 gives the whole variable domain DAMVIQNPRYQVTQFGKPVTLSCSQTLNHNVMYWYQQKSSQAPKLLFHYYDKDFNNEADTPDNFQSRRPNTSFCFLDIRSPGLGDTAMYLCATSRPLHRDAHNEQFFGPGTRLTVL.

The chain carries TRBV11-3 and TRBJ2-7; TRBD1 might be the D (6 bases). This CDR3 has 14 amino acids. V was pared by 4 bases and J by 4 bases, with 14 bases between. Germline V gene data show CDR1 as SGHNT and CDR2 as YENEEA. CDR3 in DNA: TGTGCCAGCAGCTCTACCGGACAGAGATACGAGCAGTACTTC. It translates to CASSSTGQRYEQYF.

This clonotype was recorded a few times. The chain carries TRBV29-1 and TRBJ2-1, with 10 positions matching TRBD2. The CDR3 contains 15 residues. From germline, CDR1 is SQVTM and CDR2 ANQGSEA. The CDR3: CTGKGTSETYNEQFF. Written as DNA, the CDR3 is TGCACCGGGAAAGGGACTAGCGAAACCTACAATGAGCAGTTCTTC.

This clonotype has at least ten counts. The gene calls are TRBV10-3 and TRBJ1-2, with 8 nucleotides matching TRBD1. Germline V gives CDR1 ENHRY, CDR2 SYGVKD. Trimming at V came to 1 base and at J to 8 bases, leaving 6 bases not matched to a gene. This CDR3 has 14 residues. The CDR3 bases are TGTGCCATCAGTGAGTTCGCAGGGGGCGAGGGCTACACCTTC. This gives the protein CAISEFAGGEGYTF.

V and J are TRBV5-4 and TRBJ2-1; D unresolved. The germline V and J ends were trimmed by 0 bases and 12 bases, with 7 bases remaining between them. The CDR3 contains 11 residues. Germline V gene lookup returns CDR1 SGHNT and CDR2 YYREEE (reference sequence). This chain's CDR3 is CASSLDWVQFF. DNA of the CDR3: TGTGCCAGCAGCTTGGACTGGGTGCAGTTCTTC.

This clonotype showed up just a few times. The gene calls are TRBV20-1 and TRBJ1-6; maybe TRBD1 (5 bases). Germline CDR1 DFQATT, CDR2 SNEGSKA (reference sequence). This CDR3 has 14 residues. V dropped 0 bases and J dropped 10 bases, with 13 bases sitting between them. The CDR3 coding sequence is TGCAGTGCTAGAGATCTTACAGGTTACTCACCCCTCCACTTT. As protein: CSARDLTGYSPLHF.

The rearrangement uses TRBV20-1 and TRBJ2-5; D uncertain. Germline assignment: CDR1 DFQATT and CDR2 SNEGSKA (reference sequence). This CDR3 has 12 amino acids. V was trimmed by 3 bases and J by 3 bases, leaving 8 bases between them. CDR3 region: CSARMRKETQYF. CDR3 nucleotide sequence: TGCAGTGCTAGGATGAGAAAAGAGACCCAGTACTTC.

This clonotype occurred a few times. The rearrangement uses TRBV7-2 and TRBJ2-2; a possible D gene is TRBD2 (6 bases). Germline values: CDR1 SGHTA, CDR2 FQGNSA. The CDR3 length is 15 residues. V was pared by 5 bases and J by 0 bases, with 10 bases between. The CDR3 DNA reads as TGTGCCAGCAGCGCGGGACTGACGAACACCGGGGAGCTGTTTTTT. It yields the protein CASSAGLTNTGELFF. Complete variable domain (other parts from reference TRBV7-2 and TRBJ2-2): GAGVSQSPSNKVTEKGKDVELRCDPISGHTALYWYRQSLGQGLEFLIYFQGNSAPDKSGLPSDRFSAERTGGSVSTLTIQRTQQEDSAVYLCASSAGLTNTGELFFGEGSRLTVL.

This chain joins TRBV20-1 and TRBJ2-6; TRBD1 might be the D (6 bases). The CDR3 length is 18 residues. Germline V lookup: CDR1 DFQATT, CDR2 SNEGSKA (reference sequence). Between the trimmed V and J ends, which lost 1 base and 0 bases, there was a span of 16 bases. CDR3 in DNA: TGCAGTGCTAGAGCCCGGACAGCCGGACTCTCTGGGGCCAACGTCCTGACTTTC. Translating gives CSARARTAGLSGANVLTF.

On this clonotype: This may come from a read error, since a much larger clone is one base off. V and J are TRBV6-5 and TRBJ1-1; the D gene is possibly TRBD1 (6 bases). The germline CDR1 and CDR2 sequences are MNHEY and SVGAGI. CDR3 size: 15 residues. V was cut by 1 base and J by 1 base, with 10 bases left in between. This CDR3 reads CASSYYGTSNTEAFF. Here the CDR3 DNA reads TGTGCCAGCAGTTACTACGGGACATCGAACACTGAAGCTTTCTTT.

The chain uses TRBV12-3 or TRBV12-4 and TRBJ1-5; D may be TRBD1 (6 bases). There are 14 residues in the CDR3. The V gene lost 2 bases and the J gene lost 7 bases, with 12 bases spanning the gap. DNA for the CDR3: TGTGCCAGCAGTTTATCCGGGGGCTCCCAGCCCCAGCATTTT. It is translated as CASSLSGGSQPQHF.

V usage is TRBV6-1 and J usage is TRBJ1-2, with TRBD1 matching 10 bases. Germline V gene data show CDR1 as MNHNS and CDR2 as SASEGT. V gave up 1 base and J gave up 5 bases; unmatched junction bases: 1. The CDR3 length is 14 residues. The CDR3 nucleotides read TGTGCCAGCAGTGAAGGACAGGGGGCGTATGGCTACACCTTC. Its protein product is CASSEGQGAYGYTF.

This chain links TRBV7-3 with TRBJ2-1; TRBD2 aligns across 11 bases. The CDR3 loop spans 16 amino acids. The ends lost 4 bases at V and 5 bases at J; junction bases unmatched: 7. Germline values: CDR1 SGHTA, CDR2 FQGTGA. The CDR3 DNA is TGTGCCAGCAGCTCCATAGCGGGGGGGCCAAACAATGAGCAGTTCTTC. Amino acids: CASSSIAGGPNNEQFF.

In its sample, this clonotype was seen a few times. The V and J genes are TRBV29-1 and TRBJ2-1, with TRBD1 as a possible D gene (6 bases). The CDR3 spans 15 residues. V was pared by 6 bases and J by 0 bases, with 15 bases between. Germline lookup yields CDR1 SQVTM and CDR2 ANQGSEA. In nucleotides, the CDR3 is TGCAGCGTCCAGTGGACAGCCCGCTCCTACAATGAGCAGTTCTTC. This codes for CSVQWTARSYNEQFF.

The chain couples TRBV15 to TRBJ2-7; 7 bases line up with TRBD1. V lost 5 bases, J lost 3 bases, and 7 bases stayed unmatched. Germline V gives CDR1 LNHNV, CDR2 YYDKDF (reference sequence). The length of the CDR3 is 14 residues. CDR3 residues: CATSPRDSGYEQYF. Written as DNA, the CDR3 is TGTGCCACCAGCCCCCGGGACAGTGGCTACGAGCAGTACTTC.

The chain is built from TRBV9 and TRBJ1-2; D gene uncertain. The ends were cut back, 0 bases at V and 6 bases at J, with 15 bases in the middle. This CDR3 has 15 amino acids. The germline CDR1 and CDR2 sequences are SGDLS and YYNGEE. CDR3 residues: CASSVVAVGVHGYTF. In DNA, the CDR3 is TGTGCCAGCAGCGTAGTGGCAGTGGGAGTGCATGGCTACACCTTC. The whole variable domain, filled in from reference TRBV9 and TRBJ1-2, reads DSGVTQTPKHLITATGQRVTLRCSPRSGDLSVYWYQQSLDQGLQFLIQYYNGEERAKGNILERFSAQQFPDLHSELNLSSLELGDSALYFCASSVVAVGVHGYTFGSGTRLTVV.

In this sample, this clonotype turned up many times. The genes are TRBV20-1 and TRBJ2-7; a possible D gene is TRBD1 (5 bases). The CDR3 sequence is 15 residues long. Germline V gene lookup returns CDR1 DFQATT and CDR2 SNEGSKA (reference sequence). V was cut by 1 base and J by 2 bases, with 15 bases left in between. The CDR3 sequence: CSARGVGLGAYEQYF. CDR3 nucleotide sequence: TGCAGTGCTAGAGGGGTGGGGCTAGGAGCCTACGAGCAGTACTTC.

This chain's CDR3 is CSVDRLKRDEQFF. CDR3 nucleotide sequence: TGCAGCGTTGATAGACTCAAGCGGGATGAGCAGTTCTTC. The J gene is TRBJ2-1, the V gene TRBV29-1, with D possibly being TRBD2 (6 bases). Between the trimmed V and J ends, which lost 3 bases and 8 bases, there was a span of 14 bases. The CDR3 is 13 amino acids. The germline V gene encodes CDR1 SQVTM and CDR2 ANQGSEA.

The chain recombines TRBV20-1 with TRBJ2-6; D might be TRBD1 (6 bases). The CDR3 has 15 amino acids. The V and J ends lost 0 bases and 2 bases respectively, with 8 bases between them. Germline-derived CDR1 and CDR2 are DFQATT and SNEGSKA (reference sequence). The CDR3 protein is CSARDYRAGANVLTF. The CDR3 nucleotides are TGCAGTGCTAGAGATTACAGGGCTGGGGCCAACGTCCTGACTTTC.

The CDR3 sequence is CASSLARAEAFF. CDR3 DNA: TGTGCCAGCAGCTTAGCGAGGGCTGAAGCTTTCTTT. The gene calls are TRBV7-9 and TRBJ1-1; D not resolved. CDR3 size: 12 residues. V gave up 0 bases and J gave up 6 bases, with 5 bases separating them. CDR1 SEHNR and CDR2 FQNEAQ come from the germline V gene (reference sequence).

J is TRBJ2-3 and V is TRBV10-3, with a weak D call TRBD2 (6 bases). The CDR3 spans 14 residues. Deletions cut 9 bases from V and 1 base from J, with 14 bases between. Germline V CDR1 and CDR2: ENHRY, SYGVKD. This CDR3 reads CAIRREEGTDTQYF. CDR3 nucleotides: TGTGCCATAAGGAGGGAGGAGGGCACAGATACGCAGTATTTT.

The chain employs TRBV7-9 and TRBJ1-1, with TRBD1 identical over 9 bases. The CDR3 is 16 amino acids. Germline-derived CDR1 and CDR2 are SEHNR and FQNEAQ (reference sequence). The J segment lost 1 base and the V segment lost 4 bases, leaving 7 bases of the junction unmatched. CDR3 in DNA: TGTGCCAGCAGCTCCCGGACAGGGGAAACGAACACTGAAGCTTTCTTT. It codes for CASSSRTGETNTEAFF.

This chain connects TRBV15 to TRBJ2-2; unclear D gene. Trimming shortened V by 8 bases and J by 4 bases, and 11 bases separated the two germline ends. CDR3 size: 13 residues. Germline CDR1 is LNHNV and CDR2 is YYDKDF (reference sequence). CDR3 amino acids: CATGRDITGELFF. CDR3 bases: TGTGCCACCGGAAGGGATATCACCGGGGAGCTGTTTTTT. Looking up the rest from reference TRBV15 and TRBJ2-2 gives the full variable domain: DAMVIQNPRYQVTQFGKPVTLSCSQTLNHNVMYWYQQKSSQAPKLLFHYYDKDFNNEADTPDNFQSRRPNTSFCFLDIRSPGLGDTAMYLCATGRDITGELFFGEGSRLTVL.

The chain employs TRBV29-1 and TRBJ1-4; 7 bases fit TRBD1. The CDR3 is 16 amino acids. From germline, CDR1 is SQVTM and CDR2 ANQGSEA. The V segment lost 4 bases and the J segment 0 bases; nucleotides outside the gene matches: 8. The CDR3 DNA follows: TGCAGCGTTGGCGGGGGACAGTATGCAACTAATGAAAAACTGTTTTTT. It is translated as CSVGGGQYATNEKLFF.